Listed here are 2 T cell receptor beta chains from one sample, sequenced in a study of T cells in Graves' hyperthyroidism and ophthalmopathy. The TCR beta CDR3 regions underwent amplification using RNA transcripts as the source. Using the HTBI primer set, a first-round RT-PCR was run on the TCR CDR3. TCRdb itself ran the multiplex PCR reads through MiXCR, one entry per CDR3 protein. The sample holds 89,000 or so distinct CDR3 sequences, around 42% seen once. What was sequenced was peripheral blood or thyroid tissue (not recorded which). The source is a woman younger than 45 with Graves' hyperthyroidism.

Worth noting for this clonotype: A much larger clone differs by one base, so this may be a read error. The V gene is TRBV7-6, the J gene TRBJ2-5; 7 nucleotides align to TRBD1. CDR3 length equals 19 residues. The germline CDR1 and CDR2 sequences are SGHVS and FNYEAQ. CDR3 in DNA: TGTGCCAGCAGCCCCCCGAGGGGGCGTCAGGGCCCGGCCCAAGAGACCAAGTACTTC. Translated: CASSPPRGRQGPAQETKYF. Full variable domain (remainder filled in from reference TRBV7-6 and TRBJ2-5): GAGVSQSPRYKVTKRGQDVALRCDPISGHVSLYWYRQALGQGPEFLTYFNYEAQQDKSGLPNDRFSAERPEGSISTLTIQRTEQRDSAMYRCASSPPRGRQGPAQETKYFGPGTRLLVL.

This sequence joins TRBV7-9 and TRBJ2-4, with D perhaps matching TRBD1 (6 bases). The CDR3 consists of 17 residues. Trimming removed 2 bases at V and 0 bases at J, with 14 bases between. Per the germline V gene, CDR1 is SEHNR and CDR2 is FQNEAQ (reference sequence). CDR3 residues: CASSLSSLGAAKNIQYF. DNA for the CDR3: TGTGCCAGCAGCTTAAGTAGTTTGGGGGCAGCCAAAAACATTCAGTACTTC.